These 7 T cell receptor beta chains came from one sample sequenced in a study of PD-1 and CTLA-4 blockade in melanoma. Sequencing used immunoSEQ multiplex PCR; TCRdb keeps in-frame clones, though not all of them. Among about 32,000 clones, roughly nine tenths were seen once, and the ten largest hold 5% to 8%. The sequencing used CD8+ T cells from peripheral blood, collected from a patient given anti-PD-1 treatment. All receptors come from a human donor with melanoma.

This chain uses TRBV5-4 with TRBJ2-5; TRBD2 agrees at 11 bases. Germline CDR1 and CDR2: SGHNT and YYREEE (reference sequence). The CDR3 loop spans 15 amino acids. V dropped 0 bases and J dropped 5; count of bases not matched to a gene: 3. CDR3 DNA: TGTGCCAGCAGCTTGGCGGCTAGCGGGGGGGAGACCCAGTACTTC. Translation gives CASSLAASGGETQYF.

This clone appeared a single time. The gene calls are TRBV28 and TRBJ2-3; D gene uncertain. This CDR3 has 13 residues. CDR1 and CDR2 (germline): MDHEN, SYDVKM. Trimming cost V 1 base and J 5 bases, with 7 bases left between them. In DNA, the CDR3 is TGTGCCAGCAGTTTATTGATCAGAGATACGCAGTATTTT. Protein sequence: CASSLLIRDTQYF.

The chain uses TRBV30 and TRBJ2-1, with 13 bases lining up with TRBD2. The length of the CDR3 is 16 residues. Losses at the gene ends were 2 bases for V and 7 bases for J; bases not matched to a gene: 8. CDR1 is GTSNPN and CDR2 is SVGIG in the germline V gene (reference sequence). CDR3 sequence (DNA): TGTGCCTGGAGTTCCCCCGGGACTAGCGGGGTGAATGAGCAGTTCTTC. It yields the protein CAWSSPGTSGVNEQFF.

The chain couples TRBV5-6 to TRBJ1-6, with TRBD1 identical over 10 bases. CDR1 and CDR2 from the germline V gene are SGHDT and YYEEEE. The V gene end was trimmed by 4 bases and the J gene end by 14 bases; junction bases not matched to a gene: 15. This CDR3 is 16 amino acids long. CDR3 DNA sequence: TGTGCCAGCAGCCCCCGGGATAGGACAGGGGGACTCACCCTCCACTTT. Its translation: CASSPRDRTGGLTLHF.

This chain uses TRBV30 with TRBJ2-1, with D unclear. This CDR3 contains 14 residues. Trimming shortened V by 0 bases and J by 0 bases, and 6 bases separated the two germline ends. Germline V gene sequence: CDR1 GTSNPN, CDR2 SVGIG (reference sequence). The CDR3 nucleotides are TGTGCCTGGAGTGTAACCGACTCCTACAATGAGCAGTTCTTC. It codes for CAWSVTDSYNEQFF.

The J gene is TRBJ2-5, the V gene TRBV2, with D hard to call. The CDR3 runs 14 residues. The V and J ends lost 7 bases and 1 base respectively, with 13 bases between them. The germline V gene encodes CDR1 SNHLY and CDR2 FYNNEI. CDR3 amino acids: CASMKGYGQETQYF. CDR3 nucleotides: TGTGCCAGCATGAAGGGCTACGGCCAAGAGACCCAGTACTTC.

The chain links TRBV27 to TRBJ1-5, with D uncertain. V was clipped by 3 bases and J by 7 bases, with 7 bases between them. Germline values: CDR1 MNHEY, CDR2 SMNVEV (reference sequence). This CDR3 region has 12 residues. The CDR3 reads CASSFIGQPQHF. The CDR3 nucleotides read TGTGCCAGCAGTTTCATAGGCCAGCCCCAGCATTTT.